This TCR beta chain emerged from a study of tissue T cells after allogeneic stem cell transplantation. Study-wide results and limits: Anatomically similar tissues had similar TCR repertoires within each patient. Few T cell clones were shared across patients, but motif clusters showed tissue-specific shared signatures.

The length of the CDR3 is 13 residues. Germline V gene data show CDR1 as KGHDR and CDR2 as SFDVKD. The germline V and J ends were trimmed by 5 bases and 7 bases, with 11 bases remaining between them. Measured with immunoSEQ multiplex PCR; TCRdb has only the in-frame clones, and not every one. Among roughly 1,600 clones listed, more than 75% were seen once. To note about this clone: Its antigen remains unidentified.

This research-autopsy study prospectively enrolled adult allogeneic hematopoietic cell transplant recipients with steroid-refractory graft-versus-host disease. The sequence was collected from a male patient at least 60 years old with steroid-refractory graft-versus-host disease after an allogeneic stem cell transplant. The T cells may come from the graft donor. The V and J genes are TRBV24-1 and TRBJ1-5; D is possibly TRBD1 (5 bases). The specimen comprised stomach tissue, sampled at autopsy. CDR3 region: CATSVARDQPQHF. As DNA, the CDR3 is TGTGCCACCAGTGTCGCTCGGGACCAGCCCCAGCATTTT.